The rows below give T cell receptor beta chains drawn from one sample of a study of CD8+ T cells in alopecia areata. Profiled with immunoSEQ multiplex PCR; TCRdb holds only in-frame clones, not every one. The table includes hundreds of thousands of clones, about three fifths detected once. Sequences were derived from CD4+ T cells sorted from blood, sampled at week 24, from a patient treated with tofacitinib. Receptors originate from a human donor with alopecia areata. The CDR3 runs from the conserved cysteine through the conserved F or W. D genes are given only for firm matches. Clone size is shown for a subset of rows, as once, few, many or a class of expanded clone.

CDR3aa	CDR3nt	v_gene	abundance	j_gene	d_gene
CASSDPSGGRRGNTEAFF	TGTGCCAGCAGTGACCCCTCGGGGGGGCGCAGGGGGAACACTGAAGCTTTCTTT	TRBV6-1	-	TRBJ1-1	-
CASSVQGSDTQYF	TGTGCCAGTAGTGTACAGGGGTCCGATACGCAGTATTTT	TRBV19	few	TRBJ2-3	TRBD1
CASSLGDRITDTQYF	TGTGCCAGCAGCTTAGGCGACAGAATCACAGATACGCAGTATTTT	TRBV11-1	-	TRBJ2-3	-
CASSEGFFYGYTF	TGTGCCAGCAGTGAAGGTTTTTTCTACGGCTACACCTTC	TRBV25-1	-	TRBJ1-2	-
CASTPGQSGELFF	TGTGCCAGCACCCCGGGCCAATCCGGGGAGCTGTTTTTT	TRBV9	-	TRBJ2-2	-
CASSQAPTYEQYF	TGCGCCAGCAGCCAGGCACCCACCTACGAGCAGTACTTC	TRBV4-1	-	TRBJ2-7	-
CASNMGRTGDRVTDTQYF	TGCGCCAGCAATATGGGGCGAACAGGGGATAGGGTCACAGATACGCAGTATTTT	TRBV5-1	-	TRBJ2-3	TRBD1
CASSLPQGVNTGELFF	TGCGCCAGCAGCTTGCCCCAGGGGGTGAACACCGGGGAGCTGTTTTTT	TRBV5-1	-	TRBJ2-2	TRBD1
CASSLQGYSNQPQHF	TGTGCCAGCAGCTTACAGGGGTATAGCAATCAGCCCCAGCATTTT	TRBV7-2	-	TRBJ1-5	-
CSVDTSGGPDTQYF	TGCAGCGTTGATACTAGCGGGGGACCAGATACGCAGTATTTT	TRBV29-1	few	TRBJ2-3	TRBD2
CASSSAGQGARDTQYF	TGCGCCAGCAGCTCTGCTGGACAGGGGGCCAGAGATACGCAGTATTTT	TRBV5-1	-	TRBJ2-3	TRBD1
CASSLEVGPTPYEQYF	TGTGCCAGCAGCTTGGAAGTTGGACCTACCCCGTACGAGCAGTACTTC	TRBV5-6	few	TRBJ2-7	-
CATSSPPQGSYEQYF	TGTGCCACCAGCAGCCCTCCCCAGGGCTCCTACGAGCAGTACTTC	TRBV15	-	TRBJ2-7	-
CSVNQLQGGETQYF	TGCAGCGTGAACCAGTTGCAGGGAGGGGAGACCCAGTACTTC	TRBV29-1	few	TRBJ2-5	TRBD2
CSALPDNYGYTF	TGCAGCGCCCTACCGGACAACTATGGCTACACCTTC	TRBV29-1	-	TRBJ1-2	-
CASSLAVGGNAEAFF	TGTGCCAGCAGCTTAGCTGTAGGGGGGAACGCTGAAGCTTTCTTT	TRBV7-6	-	TRBJ1-1	-
CASSLTSLTGEGGEQYF	TGTGCCAGCAGTTTGACCTCGTTGACAGGGGAGGGCGGCGAGCAGTACTTC	TRBV28	-	TRBJ2-7	-